The TCR beta chain described here comes from a study of T cell responses to AZD1222 COVID-19 vaccine. Whole-study findings and limits: Only six individuals given AZD1222 were seropositive at baseline.

Trimming stripped 0 bases from V and 3 bases from J, with 5 bases between. Germline V gene data show CDR1 as ENHRY and CDR2 as SYGVKD. This CDR3 is 13 amino acids long. Note on this clone: Its antigen is as yet unknown.

Clones were sequenced by immunoSEQ multiplex PCR, and TCRdb holds only the in-frame ones, with some missing. The table has over 100,000 clones, approximately 90% seen once; the top ten hold 2.4%. The source was peripheral blood, collected on day 0 of AZD1222 vaccination. The TCR sequence derives from an adult in good health. The V and J genes are TRBV10-3 and TRBJ1-1; D not resolved. The chain's CDR3 is CAISESVDTEAFF. In nucleotides, the CDR3 is TGTGCCATCAGTGAGTCAGTGGACACTGAAGCTTTCTTT.